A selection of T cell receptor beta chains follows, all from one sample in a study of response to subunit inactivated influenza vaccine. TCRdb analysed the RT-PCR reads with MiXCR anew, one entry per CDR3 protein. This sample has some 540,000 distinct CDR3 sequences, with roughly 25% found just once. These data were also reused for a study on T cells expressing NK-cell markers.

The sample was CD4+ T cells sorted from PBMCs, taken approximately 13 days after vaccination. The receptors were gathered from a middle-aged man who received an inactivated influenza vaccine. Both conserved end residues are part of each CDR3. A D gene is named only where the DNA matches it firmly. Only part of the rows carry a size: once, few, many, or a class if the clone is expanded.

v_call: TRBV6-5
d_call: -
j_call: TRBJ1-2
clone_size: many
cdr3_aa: CASSYSWQAVGGYTF
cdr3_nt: TGTGCCAGCAGTTACTCGTGGCAGGCAGTCGGTGGCTACACCTTC

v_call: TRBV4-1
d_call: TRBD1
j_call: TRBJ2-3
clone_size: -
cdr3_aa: CASSREGDRATDTQYF
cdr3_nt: TGCGCCAGCAGTCGCGAGGGGGACAGGGCCACAGATACGCAGTATTTT

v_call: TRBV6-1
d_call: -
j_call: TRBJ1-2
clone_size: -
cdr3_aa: CASSLSGQRNGYTF
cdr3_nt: TGTGCCAGCAGCCTATCAGGACAGAGAAATGGCTACACCTTC

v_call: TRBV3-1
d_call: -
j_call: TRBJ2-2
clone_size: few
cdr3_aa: CASRSGYTGELFF
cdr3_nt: TGTGCCAGCAGAAGCGGCTACACCGGGGAGCTGTTTTTT

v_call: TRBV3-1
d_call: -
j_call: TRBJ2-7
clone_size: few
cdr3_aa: CASSKTGIYEQYF
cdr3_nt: TGTGCCAGCAGTAAGACCGGGATCTACGAGCAGTACTTC

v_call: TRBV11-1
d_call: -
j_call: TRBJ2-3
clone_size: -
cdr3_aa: CASNSGGGHGDTQYF
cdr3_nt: TGTGCCAGCAACTCAGGGGGGGGCCATGGAGATACGCAGTATTTT

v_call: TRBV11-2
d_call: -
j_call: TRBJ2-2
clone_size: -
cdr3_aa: CASGRVRGNTGELFF
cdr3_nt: TGTGCCAGCGGCAGGGTTAGAGGGAACACCGGGGAGCTGTTTTTT

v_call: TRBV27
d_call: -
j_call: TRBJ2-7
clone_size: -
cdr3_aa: CASSLLGLAYEQYF
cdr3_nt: TGTGCCAGCAGTTTATTAGGTTTGGCCTACGAGCAGTACTTC

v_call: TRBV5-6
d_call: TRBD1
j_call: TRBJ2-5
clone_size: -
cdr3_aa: CASRYGTALQETQYF
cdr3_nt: TGTGCCAGCAGATACGGGACAGCACTCCAAGAGACCCAGTACTTC

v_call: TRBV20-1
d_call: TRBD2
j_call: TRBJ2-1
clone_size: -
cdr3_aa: CSATLAGHYNEQFF
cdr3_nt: TGCAGTGCTACTCTAGCGGGACACTACAATGAGCAGTTCTTC

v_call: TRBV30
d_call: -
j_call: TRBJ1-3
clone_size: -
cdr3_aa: CAWRGSSSGNTIYF
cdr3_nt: TGTGCCTGGAGAGGGAGTAGCTCTGGAAACACCATATATTTT

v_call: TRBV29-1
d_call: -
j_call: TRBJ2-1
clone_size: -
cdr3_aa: CSVEGTASYNEQFF
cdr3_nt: TGCAGCGTTGAAGGCACAGCCTCCTACAATGAGCAGTTCTTC

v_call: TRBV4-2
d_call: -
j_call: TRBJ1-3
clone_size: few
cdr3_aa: CASSQDVAASGNTIYF
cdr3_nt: TGTGCCAGCAGCCAAGATGTGGCAGCCTCTGGAAACACCATATATTTT

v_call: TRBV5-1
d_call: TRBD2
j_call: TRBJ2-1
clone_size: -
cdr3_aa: CASSLGTILIHEQFF
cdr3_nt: TGCGCCAGCAGCTTAGGGACTATACTGATCCATGAGCAGTTCTTC

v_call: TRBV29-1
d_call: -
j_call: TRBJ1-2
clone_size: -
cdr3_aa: CSVPTGSNYGYTF
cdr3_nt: TGCAGCGTCCCGACAGGATCTAACTATGGCTACACCTTC

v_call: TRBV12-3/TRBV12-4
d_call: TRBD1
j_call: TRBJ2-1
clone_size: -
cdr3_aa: CASSRRGPGQGANEQFF
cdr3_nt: TGTGCCAGCAGTCGAAGGGGACCGGGACAGGGGGCAAATGAGCAGTTCTTC

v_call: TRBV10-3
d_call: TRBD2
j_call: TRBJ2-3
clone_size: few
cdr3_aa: CAISESDGRIDTQYF
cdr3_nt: TGTGCCATCAGTGAGTCGGACGGGAGGATAGATACGCAGTATTTT

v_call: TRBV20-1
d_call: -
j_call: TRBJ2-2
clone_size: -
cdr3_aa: CSGNYGGGELFF
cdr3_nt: TGCAGTGGCAACTATGGGGGTGGGGAGCTGTTTTTT

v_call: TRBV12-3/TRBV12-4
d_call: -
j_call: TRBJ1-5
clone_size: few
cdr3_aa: CASSPDKGSNQPQHF
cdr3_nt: TGTGCCAGCAGTCCCGACAAAGGGAGCAATCAGCCCCAGCATTTT

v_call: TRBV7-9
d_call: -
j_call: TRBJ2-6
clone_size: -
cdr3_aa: CASSSGRSSGANVLTF
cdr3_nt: TGTGCCAGCAGCTCTGGACGGAGCTCTGGGGCCAACGTCCTGACTTTC

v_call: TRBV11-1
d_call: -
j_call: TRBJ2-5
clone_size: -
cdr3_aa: CASSHEGFQETQYF
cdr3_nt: TGTGCCAGCAGCCATGAAGGGTTCCAAGAGACCCAGTACTTC

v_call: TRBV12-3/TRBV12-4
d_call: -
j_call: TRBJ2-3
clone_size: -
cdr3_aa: CASSLRRVDTQYF
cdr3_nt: TGTGCCAGCAGCCTACGGCGGGTAGATACGCAGTATTTT

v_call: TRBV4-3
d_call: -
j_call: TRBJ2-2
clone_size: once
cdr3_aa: CASSQHTEENTGELFF
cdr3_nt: TGCGCCAGCAGCCAACATACAGAAGAGAACACCGGGGAGCTGTTTTTT

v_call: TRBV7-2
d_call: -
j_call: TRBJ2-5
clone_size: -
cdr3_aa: CASSLEANQETQYF
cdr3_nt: TGTGCCAGCAGCTTGGAGGCCAACCAAGAGACCCAGTACTTC

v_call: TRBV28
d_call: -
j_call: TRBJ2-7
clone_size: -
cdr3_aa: CASSLVSGSGNEQYF
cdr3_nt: TGTGCCAGCAGCCTAGTCTCCGGGAGTGGCAACGAGCAGTACTTC

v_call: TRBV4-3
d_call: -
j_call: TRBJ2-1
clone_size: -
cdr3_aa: CASSQGPFSYNEQFF
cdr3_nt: TGCGCCAGCAGCCAAGGCCCCTTCTCCTACAATGAGCAGTTCTTC

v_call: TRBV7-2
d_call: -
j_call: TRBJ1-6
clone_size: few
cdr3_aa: CASSFSSSYNSPLHF
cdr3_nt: TGTGCCAGCAGCTTTTCGAGCTCCTATAATTCACCCCTCCACTTT

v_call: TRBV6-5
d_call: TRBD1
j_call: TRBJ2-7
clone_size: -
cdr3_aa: CASSYLMTGGKVYEQYF
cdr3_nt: TGTGCCAGCAGTTACCTAATGACAGGGGGCAAGGTCTACGAGCAGTACTTC

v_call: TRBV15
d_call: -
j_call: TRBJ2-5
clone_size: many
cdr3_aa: CATSRGYKETQYF
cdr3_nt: TGTGCCACCAGCAGAGGATACAAGGAGACCCAGTACTTC

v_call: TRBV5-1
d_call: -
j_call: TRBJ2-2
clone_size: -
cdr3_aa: CASSQGQFGNGELFF
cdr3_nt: TGCGCCAGCTCCCAAGGACAGTTCGGAAACGGGGAGCTGTTTTTT

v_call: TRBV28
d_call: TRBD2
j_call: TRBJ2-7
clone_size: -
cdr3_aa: CASRTAGARGGYEQYF
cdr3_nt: TGTGCCAGCAGGACTGCAGGGGCACGGGGGGGCTACGAGCAGTACTTC

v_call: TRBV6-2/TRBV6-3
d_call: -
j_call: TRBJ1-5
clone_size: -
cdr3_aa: CASSPQDGSNQPQHF
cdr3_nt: TGTGCCAGCAGTCCGCAGGACGGCTCCAATCAGCCCCAGCATTTT

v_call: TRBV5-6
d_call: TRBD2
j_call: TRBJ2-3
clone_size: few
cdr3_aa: CASSSIAGGNTDTQYF
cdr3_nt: TGTGCCAGCAGCTCTATAGCGGGGGGGAACACAGATACGCAGTATTTT

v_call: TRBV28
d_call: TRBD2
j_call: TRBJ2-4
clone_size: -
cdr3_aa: CASSLGLAGGRNIQYF
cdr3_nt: TGTGCCAGCAGTTTAGGGCTAGCGGGAGGTCGAAACATTCAGTACTTC

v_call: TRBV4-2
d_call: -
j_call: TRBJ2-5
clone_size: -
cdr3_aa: CASSQEGSPSETQYF
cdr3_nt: TGTGCCAGCAGTCAAGAGGGTAGCCCCTCGGAGACCCAGTACTTC

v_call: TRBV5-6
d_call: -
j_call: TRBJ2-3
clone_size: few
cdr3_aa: CASSLQLGERTTDTQYF
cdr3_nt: TGTGCCAGCAGCTTGCAACTCGGTGAGAGAACCACAGATACGCAGTATTTT

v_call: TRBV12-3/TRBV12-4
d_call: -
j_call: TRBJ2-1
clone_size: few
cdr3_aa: CASSFGGLNEQFF
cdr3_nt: TGTGCCAGCAGTTTTGGGGGGCTCAATGAGCAGTTCTTC